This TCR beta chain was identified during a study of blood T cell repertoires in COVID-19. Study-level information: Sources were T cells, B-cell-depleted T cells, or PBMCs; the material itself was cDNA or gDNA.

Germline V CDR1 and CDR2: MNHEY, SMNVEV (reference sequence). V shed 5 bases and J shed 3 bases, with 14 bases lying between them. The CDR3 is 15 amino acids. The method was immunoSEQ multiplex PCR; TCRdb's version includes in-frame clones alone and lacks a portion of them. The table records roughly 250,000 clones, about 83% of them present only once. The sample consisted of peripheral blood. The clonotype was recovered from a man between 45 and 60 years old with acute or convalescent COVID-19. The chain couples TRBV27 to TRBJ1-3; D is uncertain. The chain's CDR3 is CASSPRGGFGNTIYF. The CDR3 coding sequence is TGTGCCAGCAGTCCCAGAGGTGGGTTTGGAAACACCATATATTTT.